Included here is one TCR beta chain sequence, with context. The sample comes from a study of blood T cell repertoires in COVID-19. In the study overall: COVID-19 samples from acute and convalescent phases originated in the United States, Italy and Spain. Sources were T cells, B-cell-depleted T cells, or PBMCs; the material itself was cDNA or gDNA.

In the original workflow: Estimated nucleated cell counts came from reference gene primer amplification. TCRdb's copy holds only in-frame clones and misses some; the assay was immunoSEQ multiplex PCR. That table furnishes V, J and clone size, whereas the DNA furnished D and trimming. Among under 100,000 clones, 80% to 90% were seen once, and the ten largest hold around 8.6%. The CDR3 totals 16 residues. V dropped 3 bases and J dropped 0 bases, with 11 bases sitting between them. The germline V gene encodes CDR1 KGHDR and CDR2 SFDVKD. The receptor was isolated from a man aged 50 or older with acute or convalescent COVID-19. The chain links TRBV24-1 to TRBJ2-1, with D maybe TRBD1 (6 bases). Sequencing was carried out using peripheral blood. In DNA, the CDR3 is TGTGCCACCAGTGATGATAGGGGGAGCTCCTACAATGAGCAGTTCTTC. It encodes CATSDDRGSSYNEQFF.